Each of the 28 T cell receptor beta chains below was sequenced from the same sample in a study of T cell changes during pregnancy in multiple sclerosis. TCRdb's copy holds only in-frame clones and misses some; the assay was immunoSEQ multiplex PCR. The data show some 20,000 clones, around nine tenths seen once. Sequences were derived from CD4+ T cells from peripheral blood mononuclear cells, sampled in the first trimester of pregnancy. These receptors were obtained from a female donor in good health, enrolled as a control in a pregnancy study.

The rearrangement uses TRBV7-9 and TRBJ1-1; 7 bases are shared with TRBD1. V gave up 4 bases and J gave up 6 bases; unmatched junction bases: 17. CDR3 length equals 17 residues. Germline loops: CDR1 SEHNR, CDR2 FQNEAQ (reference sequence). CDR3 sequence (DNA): TGTGCCAGCAGCTACACGGCAGGGGGGAACATAATCGCTGAAGCTTTCTTT. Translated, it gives CASSYTAGGNIIAEAFF.

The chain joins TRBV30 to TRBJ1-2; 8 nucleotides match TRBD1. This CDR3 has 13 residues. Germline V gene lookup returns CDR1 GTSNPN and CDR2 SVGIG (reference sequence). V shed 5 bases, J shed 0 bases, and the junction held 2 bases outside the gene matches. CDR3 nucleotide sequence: TGTGCCTGGCGGACAGGGCCTAACTATGGCTACACCTTC. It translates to CAWRTGPNYGYTF.

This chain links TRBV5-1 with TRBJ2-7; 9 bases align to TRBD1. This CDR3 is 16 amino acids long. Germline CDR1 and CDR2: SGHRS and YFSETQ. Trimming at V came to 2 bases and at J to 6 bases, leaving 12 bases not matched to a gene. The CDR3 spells CASSLNPGQGGGEQYF. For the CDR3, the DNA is TGCGCCAGCAGCTTAAATCCGGGACAGGGAGGTGGCGAGCAGTACTTC.

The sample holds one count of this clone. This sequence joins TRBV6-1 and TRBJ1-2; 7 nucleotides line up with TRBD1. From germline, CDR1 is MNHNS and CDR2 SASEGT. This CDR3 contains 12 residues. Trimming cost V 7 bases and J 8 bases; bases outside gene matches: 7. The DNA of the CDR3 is TGTGCCAGCACCCTTGACAGGGAAGGCTACACCTTC. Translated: CASTLDREGYTF.

CDR3 sequence (DNA): TGTGCCACCAGCAGAGCCGGGACTAGAACCTACGAGCAGTACTTC. Its translation is CATSRAGTRTYEQYF. The gene calls are TRBV15 and TRBJ2-7; 8 bases fit TRBD2. The V gene end was trimmed by 1 base and the J gene end by 2 bases; junction bases not matched to a gene: 4. CDR1 is LNHNV and CDR2 is YYDKDF in the germline V gene (reference sequence). The CDR3 runs to 15 residues.

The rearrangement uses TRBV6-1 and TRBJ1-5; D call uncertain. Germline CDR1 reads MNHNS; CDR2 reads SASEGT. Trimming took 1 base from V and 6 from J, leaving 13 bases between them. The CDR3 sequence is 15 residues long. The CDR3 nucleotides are TGTGCCAGCAGTGAAGGTGTCCGGGGAGGTCAGCCCCAGCATTTT. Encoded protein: CASSEGVRGGQPQHF.

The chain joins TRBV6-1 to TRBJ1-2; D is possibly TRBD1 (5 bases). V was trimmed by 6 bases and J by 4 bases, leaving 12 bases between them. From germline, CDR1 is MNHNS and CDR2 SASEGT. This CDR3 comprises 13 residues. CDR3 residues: CASSAGFSYGYTF. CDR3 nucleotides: TGTGCCAGCAGCGCAGGGTTTAGCTATGGCTACACCTTC.

CDR3 nucleotide sequence: TGTGCCAGCAGGATCGGACAGAACACTGAAGCTTTCTTT. Translating gives CASRIGQNTEAFF. The V and J genes are TRBV2 and TRBJ1-1, with D possibly matching TRBD1 (5 bases). Trimming stripped 6 bases from V and 1 base from J, with 9 bases between. CDR3 size: 13 residues. Germline values: CDR1 SNHLY, CDR2 FYNNEI.

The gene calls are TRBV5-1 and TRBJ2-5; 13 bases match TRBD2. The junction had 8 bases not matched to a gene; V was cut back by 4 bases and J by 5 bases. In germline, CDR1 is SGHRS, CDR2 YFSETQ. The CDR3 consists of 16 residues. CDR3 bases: TGCGCCAGCAGCGGGACTAGCGGGAACGTGCGGGAGACCCAGTACTTC. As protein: CASSGTSGNVRETQYF.

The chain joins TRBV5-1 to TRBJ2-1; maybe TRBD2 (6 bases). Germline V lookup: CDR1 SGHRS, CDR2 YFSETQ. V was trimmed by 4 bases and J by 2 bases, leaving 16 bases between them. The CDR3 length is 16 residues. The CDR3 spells CASSPGTLQPYNEQFF. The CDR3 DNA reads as TGCGCCAGCAGCCCCGGGACTTTGCAACCCTACAATGAGCAGTTCTTC.

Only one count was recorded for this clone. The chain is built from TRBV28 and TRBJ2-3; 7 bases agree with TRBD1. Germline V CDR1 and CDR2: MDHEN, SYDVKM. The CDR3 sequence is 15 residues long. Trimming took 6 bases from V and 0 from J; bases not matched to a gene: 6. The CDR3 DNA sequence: TGTGCCAGCAGACGGGACAGAGTTAGCACAGATACGCAGTATTTT. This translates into CASRRDRVSTDTQYF. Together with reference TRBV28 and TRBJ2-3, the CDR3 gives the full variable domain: DVKVTQSSRYLVKRTGEKVFLECVQDMDHENMFWYRQDPGLGLRLIYFSYDVKMKEKGDIPEGYSVSREKKERFSLILESASTNQTSMYLCASRRDRVSTDTQYFGPGTRLTVL.

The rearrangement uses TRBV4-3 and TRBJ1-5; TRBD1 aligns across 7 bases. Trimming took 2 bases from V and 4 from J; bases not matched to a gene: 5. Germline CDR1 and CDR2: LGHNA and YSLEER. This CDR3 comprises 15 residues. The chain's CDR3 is CASSQNDRDNQPQHF. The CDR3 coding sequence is TGCGCCAGCAGCCAAAACGACAGGGATAATCAGCCCCAGCATTTT.

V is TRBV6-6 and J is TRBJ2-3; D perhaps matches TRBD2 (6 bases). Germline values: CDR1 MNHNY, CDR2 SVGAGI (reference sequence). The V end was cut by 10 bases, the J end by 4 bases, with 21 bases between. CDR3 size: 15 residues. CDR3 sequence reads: CATRSQGGIADTQYF. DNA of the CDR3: TGTGCCACCCGGTCCCAGGGAGGTATCGCAGATACGCAGTATTTT.

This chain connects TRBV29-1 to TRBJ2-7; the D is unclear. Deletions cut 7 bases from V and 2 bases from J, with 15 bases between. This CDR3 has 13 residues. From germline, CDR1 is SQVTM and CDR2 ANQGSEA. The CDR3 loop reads CSAYHESAYEQYF. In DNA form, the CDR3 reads TGCAGCGCATACCACGAGTCGGCCTACGAGCAGTACTTC.

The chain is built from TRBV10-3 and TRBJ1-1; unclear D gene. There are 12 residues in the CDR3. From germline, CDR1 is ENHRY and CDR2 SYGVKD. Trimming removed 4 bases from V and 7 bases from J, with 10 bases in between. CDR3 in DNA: TGTGCCATCAGTGCCCAGGTTGGTGAAGCTTTCTTT. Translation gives CAISAQVGEAFF.

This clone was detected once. CDR3 region: CASSLLGGAGVHEEQFF. For the CDR3, the DNA is TGTGCCAGTAGTCTCCTGGGGGGTGCGGGGGTGCACGAAGAGCAGTTCTTC. The chain employs TRBV19 and TRBJ2-1; 7 bases fit TRBD2. Germline trimming cut 5 bases from V and 10 bases from J; bases unmatched to any gene: 20. The CDR3 sequence is 17 residues long. Germline lookup yields CDR1 LNHDA and CDR2 SQIVND (reference sequence). Looking up the rest from reference TRBV19 and TRBJ2-1 gives the full variable domain: DGGITQSPKYLFRKEGQNVTLSCEQNLNHDAMYWYRQDPGQGLRLIYYSQIVNDFQKGDIAEGYSVSREKKESFPLTVTSAQKNPTAFYLCASSLLGGAGVHEEQFFGPGTRLTVL.

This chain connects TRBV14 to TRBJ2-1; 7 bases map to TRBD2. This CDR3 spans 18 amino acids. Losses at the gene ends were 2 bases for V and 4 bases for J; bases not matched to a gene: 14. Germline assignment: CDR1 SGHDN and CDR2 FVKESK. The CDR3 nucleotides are TGTGCCAGCAGCCAAATTTCGGGGCGGGCTAGCGGATACAATGAGCAGTTCTTC. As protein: CASSQISGRASGYNEQFF.

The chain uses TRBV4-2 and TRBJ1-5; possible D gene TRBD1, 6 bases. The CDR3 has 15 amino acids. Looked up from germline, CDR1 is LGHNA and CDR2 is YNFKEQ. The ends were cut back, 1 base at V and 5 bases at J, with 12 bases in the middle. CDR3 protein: CASSQAWDMDQPQHF. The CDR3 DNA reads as TGTGCCAGCAGCCAAGCCTGGGACATGGATCAGCCCCAGCATTTT.

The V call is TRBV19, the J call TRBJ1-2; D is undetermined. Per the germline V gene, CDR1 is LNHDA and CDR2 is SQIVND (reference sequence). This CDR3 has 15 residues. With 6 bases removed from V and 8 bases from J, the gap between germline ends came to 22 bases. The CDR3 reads CASRGPRTPPGGYTF. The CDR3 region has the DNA TGTGCCAGTAGAGGACCCAGGACCCCACCGGGGGGCTACACCTTC. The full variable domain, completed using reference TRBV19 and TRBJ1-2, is DGGITQSPKYLFRKEGQNVTLSCEQNLNHDAMYWYRQDPGQGLRLIYYSQIVNDFQKGDIAEGYSVSREKKESFPLTVTSAQKNPTAFYLCASRGPRTPPGGYTFGSGTRLTVV.

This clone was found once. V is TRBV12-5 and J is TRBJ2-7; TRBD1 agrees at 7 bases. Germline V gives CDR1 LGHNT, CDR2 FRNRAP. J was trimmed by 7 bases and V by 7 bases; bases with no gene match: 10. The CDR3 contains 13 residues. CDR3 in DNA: TGTGCTAGTGTCCCGGCAGGGGGATGGGAGCAGTACTTC. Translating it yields CASVPAGGWEQYF.

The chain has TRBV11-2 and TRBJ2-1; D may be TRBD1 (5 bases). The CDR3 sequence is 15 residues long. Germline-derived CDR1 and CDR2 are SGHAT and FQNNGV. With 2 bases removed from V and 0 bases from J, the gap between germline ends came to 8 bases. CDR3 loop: CASSLSTVSYNEQFF. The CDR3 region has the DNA TGTGCCAGCAGCTTATCGACAGTCTCCTACAATGAGCAGTTCTTC.

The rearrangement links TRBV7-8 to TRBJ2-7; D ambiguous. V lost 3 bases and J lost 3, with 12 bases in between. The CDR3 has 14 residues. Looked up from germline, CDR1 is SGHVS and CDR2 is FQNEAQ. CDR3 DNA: TGTGCCAGCAGCTTTAGCTCCTCCCTCTACGAGCAGTACTTC. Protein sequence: CASSFSSSLYEQYF. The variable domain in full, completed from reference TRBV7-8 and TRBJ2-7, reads GAGVSQSPRYKVAKRGQDVALRCDPISGHVSLFWYQQALGQGPEFLTYFQNEAQLDKSGLPSDRFFAERPEGSVSTLKIQRTQQEDSAVYLCASSFSSSLYEQYFGPGTRLTVT.

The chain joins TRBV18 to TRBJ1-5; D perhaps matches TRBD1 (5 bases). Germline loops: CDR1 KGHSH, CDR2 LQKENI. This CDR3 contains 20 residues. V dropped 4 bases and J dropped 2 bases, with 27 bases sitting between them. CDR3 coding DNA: TGTGCCAGCTCACGGACACCACCCGGCCCTCCCCGTTATGGCAATCAGCCCCAGCATTTT. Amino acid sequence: CASSRTPPGPPRYGNQPQHF. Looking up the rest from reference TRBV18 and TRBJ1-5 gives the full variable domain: NAGVMQNPRHLVRRRGQEARLRCSPMKGHSHVYWYRQLPEEGLKFMVYLQKENIIDESGMPKERFSAEFPKEGPSILRIQQVVRGDSAAYFCASSRTPPGPPRYGNQPQHFGDGTRLSIL.

For the CDR3, the DNA is TGTGCCAGCAGCGTAGGGAGCGGGGGCGCAGATACGCAGTATTTT. Encoded protein: CASSVGSGGADTQYF. The genes are TRBV9 and TRBJ2-3; TRBD2 matches at 8 bases. CDR1 and CDR2 (germline): SGDLS, YYNGEE. CDR3 length equals 15 residues. V gave up 0 bases and J gave up 4 bases; unmatched junction bases: 4.

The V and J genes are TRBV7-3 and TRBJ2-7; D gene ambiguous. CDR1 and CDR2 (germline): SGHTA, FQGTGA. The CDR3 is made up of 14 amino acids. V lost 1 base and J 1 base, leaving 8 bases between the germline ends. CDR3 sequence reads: CASSLSSRSYEQYF. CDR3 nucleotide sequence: TGTGCCAGCAGCTTAAGTAGCAGATCCTACGAGCAGTACTTC.

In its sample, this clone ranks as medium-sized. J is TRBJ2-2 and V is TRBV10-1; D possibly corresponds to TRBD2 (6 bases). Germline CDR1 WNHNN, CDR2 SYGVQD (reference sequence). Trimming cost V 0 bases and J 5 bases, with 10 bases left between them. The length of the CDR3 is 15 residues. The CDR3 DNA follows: TGCGCCAGCAGTGAGTCTTACGGGAGTACCGGGGAGCTGTTTTTT. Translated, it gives CASSESYGSTGELFF.

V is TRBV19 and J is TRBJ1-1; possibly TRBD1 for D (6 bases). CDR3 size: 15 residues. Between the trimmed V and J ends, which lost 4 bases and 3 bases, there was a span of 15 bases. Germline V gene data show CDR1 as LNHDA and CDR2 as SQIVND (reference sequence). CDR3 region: CASSSQGGGDTEAFF. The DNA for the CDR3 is TGTGCCAGTAGTAGCCAGGGAGGGGGGGACACTGAAGCTTTCTTT.

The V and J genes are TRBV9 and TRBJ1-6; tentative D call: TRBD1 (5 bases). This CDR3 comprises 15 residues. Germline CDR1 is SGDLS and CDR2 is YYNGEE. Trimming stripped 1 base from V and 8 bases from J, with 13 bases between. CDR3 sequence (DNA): TGTGCCAGCAGCGTATCCCCAGGGAAGGATTCACCCCTCCACTTT. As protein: CASSVSPGKDSPLHF.